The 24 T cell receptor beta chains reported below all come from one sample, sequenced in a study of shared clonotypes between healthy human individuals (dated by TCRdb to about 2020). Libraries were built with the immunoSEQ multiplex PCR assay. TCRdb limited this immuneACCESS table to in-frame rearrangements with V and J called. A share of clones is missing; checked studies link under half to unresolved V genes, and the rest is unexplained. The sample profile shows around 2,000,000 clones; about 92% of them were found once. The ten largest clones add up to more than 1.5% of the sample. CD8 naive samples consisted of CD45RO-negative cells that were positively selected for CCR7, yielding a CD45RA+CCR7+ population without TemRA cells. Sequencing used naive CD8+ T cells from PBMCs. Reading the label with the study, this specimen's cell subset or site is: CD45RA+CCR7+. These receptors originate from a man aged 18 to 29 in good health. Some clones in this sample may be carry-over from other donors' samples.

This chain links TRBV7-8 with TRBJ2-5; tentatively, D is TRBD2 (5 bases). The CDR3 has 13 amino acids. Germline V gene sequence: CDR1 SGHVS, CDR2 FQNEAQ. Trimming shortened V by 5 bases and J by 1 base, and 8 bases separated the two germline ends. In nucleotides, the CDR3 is TGTGCCAGCAGCGGGAGCGGCCAAGAGACCCAGTACTTC. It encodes CASSGSGQETQYF.

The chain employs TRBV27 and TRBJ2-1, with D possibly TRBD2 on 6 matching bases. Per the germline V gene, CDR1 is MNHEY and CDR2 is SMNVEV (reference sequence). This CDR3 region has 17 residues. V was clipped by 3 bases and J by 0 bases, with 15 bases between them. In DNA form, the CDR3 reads TGTGCCAGCAGTTTGTCCTCCGGGAGAGCCTCCTACAATGAGCAGTTCTTC. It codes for CASSLSSGRASYNEQFF.

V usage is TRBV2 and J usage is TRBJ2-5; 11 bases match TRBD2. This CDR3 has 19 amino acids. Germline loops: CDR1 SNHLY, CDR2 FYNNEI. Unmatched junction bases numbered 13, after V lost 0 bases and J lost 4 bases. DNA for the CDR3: TGTGCCAGCAGTGAAGCGGGACTAGCGGAACTCCCAGAACTAGAGACCCAGTACTTC. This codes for CASSEAGLAELPELETQYF.

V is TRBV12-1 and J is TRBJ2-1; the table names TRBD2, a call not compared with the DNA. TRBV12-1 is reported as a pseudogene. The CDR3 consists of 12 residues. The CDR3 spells CASPTGGNEQFF. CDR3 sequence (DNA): TGTGCCAGCCCCACCGGGGGCAATGAGCAGTTCTTC.

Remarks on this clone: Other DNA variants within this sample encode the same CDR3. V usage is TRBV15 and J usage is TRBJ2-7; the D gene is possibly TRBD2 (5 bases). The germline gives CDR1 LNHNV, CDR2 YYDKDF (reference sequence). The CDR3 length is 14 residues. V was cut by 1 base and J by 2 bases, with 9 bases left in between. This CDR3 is CATSRGAGAYEQYF. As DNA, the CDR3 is TGTGCCACCAGCAGAGGGGCCGGGGCCTACGAGCAGTACTTC.

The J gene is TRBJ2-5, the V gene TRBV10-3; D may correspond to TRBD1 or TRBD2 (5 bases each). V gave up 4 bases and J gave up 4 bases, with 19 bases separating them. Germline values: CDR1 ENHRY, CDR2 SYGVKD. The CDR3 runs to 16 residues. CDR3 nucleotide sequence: TGTGCCATCAGTGGATCCTTGGCTAGCACAGGAGAGACCCAGTACTTC. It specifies CAISGSLASTGETQYF.

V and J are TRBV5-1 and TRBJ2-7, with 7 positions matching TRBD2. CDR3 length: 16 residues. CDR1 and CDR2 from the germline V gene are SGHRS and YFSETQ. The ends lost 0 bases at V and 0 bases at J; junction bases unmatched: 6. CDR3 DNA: TGCGCCAGCAGCTTGGCAGGGAGGGCCGTCTCCTACGAGCAGTACTTC. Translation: CASSLAGRAVSYEQYF. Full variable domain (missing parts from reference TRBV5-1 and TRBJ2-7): KAGVTQTPRYLIKTRGQQVTLSCSPISGHRSVSWYQQTPGQGLQFLFEYFSETQRNKGNFPGRFSGRQFSNSRSEMNVSTLELGDSALYLCASSLAGRAVSYEQYFGPGTRLTVT.

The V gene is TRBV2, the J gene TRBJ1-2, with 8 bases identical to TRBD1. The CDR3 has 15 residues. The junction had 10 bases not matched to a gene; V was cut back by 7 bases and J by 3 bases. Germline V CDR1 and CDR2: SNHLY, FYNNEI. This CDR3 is CASMESPGGHYGYTF. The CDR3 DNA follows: TGTGCCAGCATGGAGTCCCCAGGGGGCCACTATGGCTACACCTTC.

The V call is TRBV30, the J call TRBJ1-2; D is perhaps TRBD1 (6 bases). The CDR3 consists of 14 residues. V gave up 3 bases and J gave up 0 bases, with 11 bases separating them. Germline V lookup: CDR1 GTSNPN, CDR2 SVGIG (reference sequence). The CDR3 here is CAWRAGHPNYGYTF. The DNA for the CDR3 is TGTGCCTGGAGGGCGGGACATCCTAACTATGGCTACACCTTC. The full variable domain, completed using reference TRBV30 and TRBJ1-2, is SQTIHQWPATLVQPVGSPLSLECTVEGTSNPNLYWYRQAAGRGLQLLFYSVGIGQISSEVPQNLSASRPQDRQFILSSKKLLLSDSGFYLCAWRAGHPNYGYTFGSGTRLTVV.

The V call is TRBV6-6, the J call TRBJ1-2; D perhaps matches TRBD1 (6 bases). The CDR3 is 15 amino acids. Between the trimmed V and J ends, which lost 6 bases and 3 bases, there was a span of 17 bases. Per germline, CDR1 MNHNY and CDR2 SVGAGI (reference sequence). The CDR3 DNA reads TGTGCCAGCAGCTCCTTAGGGGGGCAGCACTATGGCTACACCTTC. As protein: CASSSLGGQHYGYTF.

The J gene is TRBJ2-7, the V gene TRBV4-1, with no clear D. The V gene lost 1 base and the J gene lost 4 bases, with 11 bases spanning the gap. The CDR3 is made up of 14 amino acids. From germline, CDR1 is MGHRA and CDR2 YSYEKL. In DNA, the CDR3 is TGCGCCAGCAGCCAAGTGGAAGGGCCATACGAGCAGTACTTC. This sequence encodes CASSQVEGPYEQYF.

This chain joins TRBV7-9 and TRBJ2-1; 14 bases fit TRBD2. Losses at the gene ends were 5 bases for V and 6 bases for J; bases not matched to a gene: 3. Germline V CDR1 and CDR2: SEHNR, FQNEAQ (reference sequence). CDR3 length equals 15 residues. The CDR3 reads CASSAGLAGANEQFF. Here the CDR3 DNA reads TGTGCCAGCAGCGCGGGACTAGCGGGAGCCAATGAGCAGTTCTTC.

The CDR3 coding sequence is TGTGCCAGCAGCTTCCCCGTTTTAGGGACAGAATACACTGAAGCTTTCTTT. Translation gives CASSFPVLGTEYTEAFF. The V call is TRBV7-2, the J call TRBJ1-1; 7 positions match TRBD1. CDR3 length equals 17 residues. With 3 bases clipped from V and 3 bases from J, the junction kept 13 bases outside the gene matches. Germline V gives CDR1 SGHTA, CDR2 FQGNSA.

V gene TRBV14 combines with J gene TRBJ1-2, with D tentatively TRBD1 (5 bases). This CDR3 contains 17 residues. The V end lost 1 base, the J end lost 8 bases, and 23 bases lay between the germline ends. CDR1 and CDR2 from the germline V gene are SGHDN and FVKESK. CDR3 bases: TGTGCCAGCAGCCAAGCCCCATCGGGGGACCGACACCAGGGCTACACCTTC. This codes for CASSQAPSGDRHQGYTF. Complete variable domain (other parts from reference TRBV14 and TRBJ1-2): EAGVTQFPSHSVIEKGQTVTLRCDPISGHDNLYWYRRVMGKEIKFLLHFVKESKQDESGMPNNRFLAERTGGTYSTLKVQPAELEDSGVYFCASSQAPSGDRHQGYTFGSGTRLTVV.

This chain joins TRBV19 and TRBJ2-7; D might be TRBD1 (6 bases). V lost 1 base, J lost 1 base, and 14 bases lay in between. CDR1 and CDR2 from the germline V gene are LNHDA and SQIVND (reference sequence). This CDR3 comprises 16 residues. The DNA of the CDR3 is TGTGCCAGTAGTATAGTAGGGGGAAGGAGGTCCTACGAGCAGTACTTC. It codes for CASSIVGGRRSYEQYF.

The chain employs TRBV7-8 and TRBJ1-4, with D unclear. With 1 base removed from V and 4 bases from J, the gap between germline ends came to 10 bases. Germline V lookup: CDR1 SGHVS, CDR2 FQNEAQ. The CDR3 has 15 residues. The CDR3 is CASSLDMGYNEKLFF. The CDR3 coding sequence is TGTGCCAGCAGCTTAGACATGGGGTATAATGAAAAACTGTTTTTT.

CDR3 DNA: TGTGCCAGTACGACCCCGGGACGAGAGCCCTACGAGCAGTACTTC. Translating it yields CASTTPGREPYEQYF. V usage is TRBV2 and J usage is TRBJ2-7; tentatively, D is TRBD1 or TRBD2 (5 bases each). This CDR3 has 15 residues. Germline loops: CDR1 SNHLY, CDR2 FYNNEI. V lost 9 bases and J 2 bases, leaving 20 bases between the germline ends.

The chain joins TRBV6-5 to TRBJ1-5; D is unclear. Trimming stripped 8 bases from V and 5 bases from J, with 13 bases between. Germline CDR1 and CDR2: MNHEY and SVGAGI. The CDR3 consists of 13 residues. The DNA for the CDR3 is TGTGCCAGCGGAACTCGGTACTATCAGCCCCAGCATTTT. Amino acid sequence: CASGTRYYQPQHF.

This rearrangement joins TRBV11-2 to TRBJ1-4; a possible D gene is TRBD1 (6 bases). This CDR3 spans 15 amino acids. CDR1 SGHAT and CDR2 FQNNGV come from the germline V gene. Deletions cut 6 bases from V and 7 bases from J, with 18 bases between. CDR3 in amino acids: CASRWRGIIGEKLFF. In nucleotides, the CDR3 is TGTGCCAGCAGATGGAGGGGGATTATAGGTGAAAAACTGTTTTTT.

The CDR3 sequence is CASTPGGYGELFF. CDR3 DNA: TGTGCCAGCACTCCGGGGGGTTACGGGGAGCTGTTTTTT. This sequence joins TRBV7-8 and TRBJ2-2, with 7 bases identical to TRBD2. Germline CDR1 and CDR2: SGHVS and FQNEAQ. Trimming cost V 7 bases and J 7 bases; bases outside gene matches: 6. The CDR3 extends over 13 amino acids.

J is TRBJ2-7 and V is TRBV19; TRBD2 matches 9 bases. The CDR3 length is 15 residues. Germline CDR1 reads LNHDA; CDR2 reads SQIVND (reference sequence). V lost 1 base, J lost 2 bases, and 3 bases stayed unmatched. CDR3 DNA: TGTGCCAGTAGTATAGGGAGGACTAGCGCCTACGAGCAGTACTTC. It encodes CASSIGRTSAYEQYF. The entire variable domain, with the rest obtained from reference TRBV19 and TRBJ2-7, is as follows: DGGITQSPKYLFRKEGQNVTLSCEQNLNHDAMYWYRQDPGQGLRLIYYSQIVNDFQKGDIAEGYSVSREKKESFPLTVTSAQKNPTAFYLCASSIGRTSAYEQYFGPGTRLTVT.

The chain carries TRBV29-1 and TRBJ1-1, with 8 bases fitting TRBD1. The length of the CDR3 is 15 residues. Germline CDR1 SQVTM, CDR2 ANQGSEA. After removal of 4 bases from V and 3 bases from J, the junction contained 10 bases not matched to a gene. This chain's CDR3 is CSVVVPGGRDTEAFF. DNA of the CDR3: TGCAGCGTTGTGGTGCCAGGGGGCAGGGACACTGAAGCTTTCTTT.

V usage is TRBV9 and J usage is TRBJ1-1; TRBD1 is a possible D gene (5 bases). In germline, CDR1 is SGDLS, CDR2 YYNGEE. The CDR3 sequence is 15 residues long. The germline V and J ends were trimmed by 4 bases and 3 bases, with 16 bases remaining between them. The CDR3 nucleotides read TGTGCCAGCAGCAAAAATGGGGGTACGCACACTGAAGCTTTCTTT. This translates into CASSKNGGTHTEAFF.

For the CDR3, the DNA is TGTGCCAGCAGTTTTGGAAACAATCAGCCCCAGCATTTT. As protein: CASSFGNNQPQHF. The gene calls are TRBV28 and TRBJ1-5, with unresolved D. From germline, CDR1 is MDHEN and CDR2 SYDVKM. V gave up 3 bases and J gave up 3 bases, with 6 bases separating them. The CDR3 runs 13 residues.